This is a list of T cell receptor beta chains from one sample in a study of Ad26.COV2.S vaccination and SARS-CoV-2 variants. Clones were read by immunoSEQ multiplex PCR, and TCRdb kept only the in-frame ones, dropping some. The sample holds more than 300,000 clones; 75% to 90% are singletons and the top ten take around a tenth. The sample here was peripheral blood, taken in a trial of Ad26.COV2.S vaccine versus placebo. These receptors originate from a person between 18 and 60 years old who received the Ad26.COV2.S COVID-19 vaccine or a placebo. Both conserved end residues are part of each CDR3. A D gene is named only where the DNA matches it firmly. A clone size is listed for some rows: how often the clone was seen (once, few, many), or a class if it is expanded.

CDR3 protein,CDR3 DNA,clone size,D gene,J gene,V gene
CASSHRNTEAFF,TGTGCCAGCAGTCACAGGAACACTGAAGCTTTCTTT,once,.,TRBJ1-1,TRBV6-5
CASSQDRGFATEAFF,TGTGCCAGCAGCCAAGATAGGGGATTTGCCACTGAAGCTTTCTTT,.,.,TRBJ1-1,TRBV4-2
CASSSFGSSGNTIYF,TGTGCCAGCAGTTCGTTTGGATCCTCTGGAAACACCATATATTTT,.,.,TRBJ1-3,TRBV28
CASSFGTSRYEQYF,TGTGCCAGCAGTTTTGGGACTAGCAGGTACGAGCAGTACTTC,.,TRBD2,TRBJ2-7,TRBV27
CASSKGLNYGYTF,TGTGCCAGTAGTAAGGGCCTGAACTATGGCTACACCTTC,.,.,TRBJ1-2,TRBV19
CASSLGSGNTGELFF,TGCGCCAGCAGCTTGGGGAGCGGGAACACCGGGGAGCTGTTTTTT,once,.,TRBJ2-2,TRBV5-1
CASSPREWRGAGTDTQYF,TGTGCCAGCAGCCCAAGGGAGTGGCGGGGGGCCGGCACAGATACGCAGTATTTT,once,TRBD2,TRBJ2-3,TRBV11-3
CASSPISPTSGSYNEQFF,TGCGCCAGCAGCCCCATTTCCCCGACTAGCGGCTCCTACAATGAGCAGTTCTTC,.,TRBD2,TRBJ2-1,TRBV5-1
CASRLGLRPYEQYF,TGTGCCAGCAGACTCGGACTGCGACCCTACGAGCAGTACTTC,.,.,TRBJ2-7,TRBV28
CASSLGTATDTQYF,TGTGCCAGCAGCTTGGGGACGGCTACAGATACGCAGTATTTT,many,.,TRBJ2-3,TRBV5-6
CASSLAAGLAEAFF,TGCGCCAGCAGCTTGGCCGCAGGGCTGGCTGAAGCTTTCTTT,.,.,TRBJ1-1,TRBV5-1
CASSPGQQNEKLFF,TGTGCCAGCAGTCCGGGACAGCAAAATGAAAAACTGTTTTTT,.,TRBD1,TRBJ1-4,TRBV28
CASTPGVNTEAFF,TGTGCCAGTACGCCTGGGGTGAACACTGAAGCTTTCTTT,.,.,TRBJ1-1,TRBV7-8
CASSQAQRAETQYF,TGTGCCAGCAGCCAAGCGCAGCGGGCGGAGACCCAGTACTTC,.,.,TRBJ2-5,TRBV3-1/TRBV3-2
CASSPRIETLYGTDTQYF,TGTGCCAGCTCACCCAGGATTGAGACCCTCTACGGCACAGATACGCAGTATTTT,.,.,TRBJ2-3,TRBV18
CATSDPTTPGYGYTF,TGTGCCACCAGTGACCCTACGACCCCAGGCTATGGCTACACCTTC,.,.,TRBJ1-2,TRBV24-1